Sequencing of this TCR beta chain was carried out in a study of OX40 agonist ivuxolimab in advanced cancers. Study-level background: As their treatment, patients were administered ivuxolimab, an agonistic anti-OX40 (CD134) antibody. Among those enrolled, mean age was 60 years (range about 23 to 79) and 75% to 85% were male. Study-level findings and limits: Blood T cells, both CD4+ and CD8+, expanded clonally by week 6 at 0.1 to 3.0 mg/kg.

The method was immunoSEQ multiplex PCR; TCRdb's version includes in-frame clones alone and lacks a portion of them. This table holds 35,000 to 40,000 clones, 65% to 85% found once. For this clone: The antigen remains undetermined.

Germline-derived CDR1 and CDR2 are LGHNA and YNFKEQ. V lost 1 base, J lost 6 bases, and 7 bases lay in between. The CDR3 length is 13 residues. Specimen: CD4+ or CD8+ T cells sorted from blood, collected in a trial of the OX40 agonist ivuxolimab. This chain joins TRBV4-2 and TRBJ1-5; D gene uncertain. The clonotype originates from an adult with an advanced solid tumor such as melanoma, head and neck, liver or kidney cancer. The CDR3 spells CASSQVLGQPQHF. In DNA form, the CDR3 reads TGTGCCAGCAGCCAAGTTCTGGGTCAGCCCCAGCATTTT.